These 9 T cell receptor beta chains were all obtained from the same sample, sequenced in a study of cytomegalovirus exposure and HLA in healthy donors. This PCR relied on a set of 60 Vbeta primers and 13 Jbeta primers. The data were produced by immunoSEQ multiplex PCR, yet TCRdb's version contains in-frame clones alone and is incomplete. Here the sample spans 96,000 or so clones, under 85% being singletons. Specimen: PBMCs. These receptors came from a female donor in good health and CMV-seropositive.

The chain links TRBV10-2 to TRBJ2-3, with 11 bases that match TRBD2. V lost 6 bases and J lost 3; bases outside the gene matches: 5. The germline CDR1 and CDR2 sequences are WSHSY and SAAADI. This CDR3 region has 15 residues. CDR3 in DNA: TGCGCCAGCAGACTAGCGGGGGATATGACAGATACGCAGTATTTT. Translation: CASRLAGDMTDTQYF.

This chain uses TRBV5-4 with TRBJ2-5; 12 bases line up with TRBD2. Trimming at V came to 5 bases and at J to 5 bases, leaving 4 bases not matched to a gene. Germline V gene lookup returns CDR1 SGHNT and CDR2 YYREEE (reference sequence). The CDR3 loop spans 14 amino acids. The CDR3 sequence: CASRLAGGPETQYF. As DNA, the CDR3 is TGTGCCAGCAGGCTAGCGGGGGGGCCGGAGACCCAGTACTTC.

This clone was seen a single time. CDR3 region: CASSIPGPGANVLTF. The CDR3 nucleotides are TGTGCCAGTAGCATTCCAGGTCCTGGGGCCAACGTCCTGACTTTC. This chain uses TRBV19 with TRBJ2-6; D uncertain. Germline V gene lookup returns CDR1 LNHDA and CDR2 SQIVND (reference sequence). The V gene lost 6 bases and the J gene lost 2 bases, with 11 bases spanning the gap. The CDR3 spans 15 residues. The full variable domain, completed using reference TRBV19 and TRBJ2-6, is DGGITQSPKYLFRKEGQNVTLSCEQNLNHDAMYWYRQDPGQGLRLIYYSQIVNDFQKGDIAEGYSVSREKKESFPLTVTSAQKNPTAFYLCASSIPGPGANVLTFGAGSRLTVL.

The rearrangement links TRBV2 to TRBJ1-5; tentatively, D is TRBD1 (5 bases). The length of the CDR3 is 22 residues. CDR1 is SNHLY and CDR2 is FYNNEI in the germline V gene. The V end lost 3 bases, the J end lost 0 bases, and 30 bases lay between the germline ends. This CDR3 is CASSDTPYPRQGLRYSNQPQHF. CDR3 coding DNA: TGTGCCAGCAGTGATACTCCCTATCCGAGGCAGGGCCTTCGTTATAGCAATCAGCCCCAGCATTTT.

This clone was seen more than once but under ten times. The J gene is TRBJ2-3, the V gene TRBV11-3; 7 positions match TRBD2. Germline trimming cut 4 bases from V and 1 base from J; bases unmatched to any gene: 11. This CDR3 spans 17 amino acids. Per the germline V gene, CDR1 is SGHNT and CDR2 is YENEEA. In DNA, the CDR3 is TGTGCCAGCAGCTCCTCGGGTGCGGGAGTAGGCACAGATACGCAGTATTTT. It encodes CASSSSGAGVGTDTQYF.

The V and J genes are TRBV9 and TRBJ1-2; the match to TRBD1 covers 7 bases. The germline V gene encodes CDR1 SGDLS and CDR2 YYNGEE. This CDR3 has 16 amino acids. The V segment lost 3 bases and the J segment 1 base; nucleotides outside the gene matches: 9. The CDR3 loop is CASSASRGDLNYGYTF. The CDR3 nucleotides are TGTGCCAGCAGCGCCTCCAGGGGGGACCTTAACTATGGCTACACCTTC.

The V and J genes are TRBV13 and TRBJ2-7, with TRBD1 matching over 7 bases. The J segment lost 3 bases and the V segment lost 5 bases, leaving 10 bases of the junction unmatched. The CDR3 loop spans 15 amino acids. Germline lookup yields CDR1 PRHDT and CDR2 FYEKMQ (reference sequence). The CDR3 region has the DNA TGTGCCAGCAGCAAGCCGGGACAGAAAAACTACGAGCAGTACTTC. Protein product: CASSKPGQKNYEQYF.

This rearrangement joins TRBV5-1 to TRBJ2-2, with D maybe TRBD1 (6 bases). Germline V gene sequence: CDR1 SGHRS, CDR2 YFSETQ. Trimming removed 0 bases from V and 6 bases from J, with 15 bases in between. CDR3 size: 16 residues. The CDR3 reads CASSLAQGQFPGELFF. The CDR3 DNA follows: TGCGCCAGCAGCTTGGCGCAGGGGCAATTCCCCGGGGAGCTGTTTTTT.

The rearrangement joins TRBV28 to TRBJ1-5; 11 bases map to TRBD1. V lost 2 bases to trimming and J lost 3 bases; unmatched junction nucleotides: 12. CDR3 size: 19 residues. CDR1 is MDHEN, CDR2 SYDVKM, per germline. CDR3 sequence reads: CASSLGLGRTGGDNQPQHF. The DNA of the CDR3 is TGTGCCAGCAGTTTAGGGCTAGGTCGGACAGGGGGCGACAATCAGCCCCAGCATTTT.